The 5 T cell receptor beta chains listed next were all sequenced from one sample in a study of blood T cell repertoires in COVID-19. TCRdb's copy holds only in-frame clones and misses some; the assay was immunoSEQ multiplex PCR. The table has some 330,000 clones, around 87% seen once. The sample comprised PBMCs or T cells enriched from blood (not recorded which). The receptors stem from a man in his forties or fifties in a cohort exposed to, infected with or recovered from COVID-19 (not recorded which).

V gene TRBV20-1 combines with J gene TRBJ2-7, with 8 bases matching TRBD2. This CDR3 is 14 amino acids long. Germline-derived CDR1 and CDR2 are DFQATT and SNEGSKA (reference sequence). The V and J ends lost 3 bases and 4 bases, in that order; junction bases with no gene match: 8. This CDR3 is CSASSAGGGYEQYF. CDR3 DNA: TGCAGTGCTAGTTCCGCGGGAGGAGGGTACGAGCAGTACTTC.

The chain carries TRBV2 and TRBJ2-7; the D gene is possibly TRBD2 (5 bases). V was clipped by 7 bases and J by 1 base, with 14 bases between them. This CDR3 spans 14 amino acids. Germline V lookup: CDR1 SNHLY, CDR2 FYNNEI. The CDR3 spells CASMRESGSYEQYF. As DNA, the CDR3 is TGTGCCAGCATGAGGGAGAGCGGATCCTACGAGCAGTACTTC.

This chain uses TRBV28 with TRBJ2-7; 9 positions match TRBD1. V shed 9 bases and J 5 bases; nucleotides not matched to a gene: 5. The CDR3 length is 12 residues. Looked up from germline, CDR1 is MDHEN and CDR2 is SYDVKM. The CDR3 protein is CASYRGPHEQYF. The CDR3 nucleotides are TGTGCCAGTTACAGGGGGCCCCACGAGCAGTACTTC.

V is TRBV2 and J is TRBJ1-5, with 8 bases lining up with TRBD1. Per the germline V gene, CDR1 is SNHLY and CDR2 is FYNNEI. The CDR3 totals 15 residues. V lost 7 bases to trimming and J lost 3 bases; unmatched junction nucleotides: 8. The CDR3 loop reads CASTIRQGPNQPQHF. The CDR3 DNA reads as TGTGCCAGCACCATCCGACAGGGGCCCAATCAGCCCCAGCATTTT.

This chain connects TRBV15 to TRBJ1-2; 7 nucleotides agree with TRBD1. Per the germline V gene, CDR1 is LNHNV and CDR2 is YYDKDF (reference sequence). The CDR3 length is 12 residues. J gave up 8 bases and V 3 bases, and 3 bases lay outside the gene matches. For the CDR3, the DNA is TGTGCCACCAGCAGGACAGGGAGCGGCTACACCTTC. This sequence encodes CATSRTGSGYTF.